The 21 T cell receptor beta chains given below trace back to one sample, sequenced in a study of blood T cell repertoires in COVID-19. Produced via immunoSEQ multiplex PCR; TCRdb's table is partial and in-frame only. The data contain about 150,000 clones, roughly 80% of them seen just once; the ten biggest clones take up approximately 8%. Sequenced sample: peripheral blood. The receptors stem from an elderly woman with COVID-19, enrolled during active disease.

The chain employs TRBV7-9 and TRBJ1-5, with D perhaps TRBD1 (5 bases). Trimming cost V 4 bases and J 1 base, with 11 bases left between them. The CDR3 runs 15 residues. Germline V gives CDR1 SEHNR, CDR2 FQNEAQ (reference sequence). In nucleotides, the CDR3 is TGTGCCAGCAGCTCCCAGGACAAAAGCAATCAGCCCCAGCATTTT. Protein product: CASSSQDKSNQPQHF. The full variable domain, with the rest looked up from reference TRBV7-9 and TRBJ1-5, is DTGVSQNPRHKITKRGQNVTFRCDPISEHNRLYWYRQTLGQGPEFLTYFQNEAQLEKSRLLSDRFSAERPKGSFSTLEIQRTEQGDSAMYLCASSSQDKSNQPQHFGDGTRLSIL.

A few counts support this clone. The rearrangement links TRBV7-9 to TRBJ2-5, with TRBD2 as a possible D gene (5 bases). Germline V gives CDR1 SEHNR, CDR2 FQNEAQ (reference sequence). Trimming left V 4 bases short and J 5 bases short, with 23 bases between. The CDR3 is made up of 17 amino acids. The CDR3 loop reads CASSSMTTKTPRETQYF. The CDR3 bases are TGTGCCAGCAGCTCTATGACTACCAAAACCCCCCGGGAGACCCAGTACTTC.

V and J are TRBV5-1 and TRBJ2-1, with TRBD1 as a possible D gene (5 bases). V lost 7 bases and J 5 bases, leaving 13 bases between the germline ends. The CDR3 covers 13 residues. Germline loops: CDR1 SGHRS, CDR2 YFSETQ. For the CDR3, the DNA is TGCGCCAGCCGAATGGGGCAAAACAATGAGCAGTTCTTC. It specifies CASRMGQNNEQFF.

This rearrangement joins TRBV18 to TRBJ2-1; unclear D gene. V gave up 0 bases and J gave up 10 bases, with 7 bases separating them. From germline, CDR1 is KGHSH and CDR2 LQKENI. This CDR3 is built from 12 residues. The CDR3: CASSPPMREQFF. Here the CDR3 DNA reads TGTGCCAGCTCACCACCGATGAGGGAGCAGTTCTTC.

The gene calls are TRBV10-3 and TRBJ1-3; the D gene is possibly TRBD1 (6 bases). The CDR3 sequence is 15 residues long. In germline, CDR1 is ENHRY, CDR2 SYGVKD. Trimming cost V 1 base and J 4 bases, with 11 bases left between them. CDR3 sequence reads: CAISEYRDSGNTIYF. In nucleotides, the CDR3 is TGTGCCATCAGTGAGTACAGGGATTCAGGAAACACCATATATTTT.

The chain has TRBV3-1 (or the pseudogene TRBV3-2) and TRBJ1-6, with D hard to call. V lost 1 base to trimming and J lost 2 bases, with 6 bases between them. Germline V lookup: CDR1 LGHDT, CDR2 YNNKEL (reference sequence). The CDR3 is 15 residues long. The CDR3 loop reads CASSQAGTYNSPLHF. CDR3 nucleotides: TGTGCCAGCAGCCAAGCGGGAACCTATAATTCACCCCTCCACTTT.

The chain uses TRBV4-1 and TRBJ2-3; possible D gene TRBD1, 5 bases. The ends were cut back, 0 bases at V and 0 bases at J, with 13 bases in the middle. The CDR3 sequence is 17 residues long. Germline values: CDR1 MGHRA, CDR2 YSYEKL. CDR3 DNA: TGCGCCAGCAGCCAAGAGGGGCACCAACCTAGCACAGATACGCAGTATTTT. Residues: CASSQEGHQPSTDTQYF.

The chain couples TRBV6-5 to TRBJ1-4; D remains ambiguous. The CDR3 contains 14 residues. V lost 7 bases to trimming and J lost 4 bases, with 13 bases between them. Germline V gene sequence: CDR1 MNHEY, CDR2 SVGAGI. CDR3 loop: CASTGLGGNEKLFF. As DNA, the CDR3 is TGTGCCAGCACAGGACTGGGAGGTAATGAAAAACTGTTTTTT.

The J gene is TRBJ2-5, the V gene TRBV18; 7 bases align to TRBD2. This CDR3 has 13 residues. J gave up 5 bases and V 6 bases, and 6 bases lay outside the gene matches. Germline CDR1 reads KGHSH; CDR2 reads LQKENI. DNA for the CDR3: TGTGCCAGCTCCCGACTAGCCGGGGAGACCCAGTACTTC. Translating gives CASSRLAGETQYF.

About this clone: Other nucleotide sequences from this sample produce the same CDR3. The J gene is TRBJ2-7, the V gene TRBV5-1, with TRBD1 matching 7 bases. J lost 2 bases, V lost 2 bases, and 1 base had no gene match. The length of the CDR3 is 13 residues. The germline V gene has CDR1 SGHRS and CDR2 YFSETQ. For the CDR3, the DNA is TGCGCCAGCAGCTTAGGGGGCACCTACGAGCAGTACTTC. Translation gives CASSLGGTYEQYF.

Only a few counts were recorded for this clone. The CDR3 nucleotides are TGCGCCAGCAGCCAAGCAGCTAGCGTGGGGAATACGCAGTATTTT. This sequence encodes CASSQAASVGNTQYF. V usage is TRBV4-1 and J usage is TRBJ2-3; weak D call: TRBD2 (6 bases). CDR1 is MGHRA and CDR2 is YSYEKL in the germline V gene. The CDR3 covers 15 residues. Trimming shortened V by 1 base and J by 7 bases, and 15 bases separated the two germline ends.

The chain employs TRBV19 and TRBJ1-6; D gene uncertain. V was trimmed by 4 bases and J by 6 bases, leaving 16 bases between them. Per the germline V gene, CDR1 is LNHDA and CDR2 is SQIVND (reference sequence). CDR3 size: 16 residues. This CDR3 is CASSTFGARTNSPLHF. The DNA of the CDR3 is TGTGCCAGTAGTACCTTTGGAGCCAGAACTAATTCACCCCTCCACTTT. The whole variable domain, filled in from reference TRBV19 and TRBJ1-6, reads DGGITQSPKYLFRKEGQNVTLSCEQNLNHDAMYWYRQDPGQGLRLIYYSQIVNDFQKGDIAEGYSVSREKKESFPLTVTSAQKNPTAFYLCASSTFGARTNSPLHFGNGTRLTVT.

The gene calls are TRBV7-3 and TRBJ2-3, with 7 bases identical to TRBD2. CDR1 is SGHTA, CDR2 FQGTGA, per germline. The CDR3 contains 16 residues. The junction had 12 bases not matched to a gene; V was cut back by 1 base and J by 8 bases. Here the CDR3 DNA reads TGTGCCAGCAGCTTAAGGGCTAGCGGAACCTCGCGTACGCAGTATTTT. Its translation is CASSLRASGTSRTQYF.

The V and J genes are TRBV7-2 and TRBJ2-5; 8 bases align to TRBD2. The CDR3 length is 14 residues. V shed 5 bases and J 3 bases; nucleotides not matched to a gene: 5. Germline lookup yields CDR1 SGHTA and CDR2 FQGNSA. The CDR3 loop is CASSRSLAEETQYF. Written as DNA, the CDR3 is TGTGCCAGCAGCCGTTCACTAGCGGAAGAGACCCAGTACTTC.

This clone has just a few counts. In nucleotides, the CDR3 is TGTGCCAGCAGTATAACAGGGGGCCAAGGTATTTACGAGCAGTACTTC. Amino acid sequence: CASSITGGQGIYEQYF. This chain uses TRBV28 with TRBJ2-7; 9 bases line up with TRBD1. The CDR3 covers 16 residues. Germline V gene sequence: CDR1 MDHEN, CDR2 SYDVKM. Germline trimming cut 5 bases from V and 4 bases from J; bases unmatched to any gene: 12. Filled out from reference TRBV28 and TRBJ2-7, the complete variable domain reads DVKVTQSSRYLVKRTGEKVFLECVQDMDHENMFWYRQDPGLGLRLIYFSYDVKMKEKGDIPEGYSVSREKKERFSLILESASTNQTSMYLCASSITGGQGIYEQYFGPGTRLTVT.

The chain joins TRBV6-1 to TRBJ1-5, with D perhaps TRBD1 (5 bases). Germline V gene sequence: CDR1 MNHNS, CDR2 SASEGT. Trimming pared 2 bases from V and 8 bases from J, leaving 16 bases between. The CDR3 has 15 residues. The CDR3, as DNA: TGTGCCAGCAGTGAAATGGGGGGGAGCGGGAAGCCCCAGCATTTT. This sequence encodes CASSEMGGSGKPQHF.

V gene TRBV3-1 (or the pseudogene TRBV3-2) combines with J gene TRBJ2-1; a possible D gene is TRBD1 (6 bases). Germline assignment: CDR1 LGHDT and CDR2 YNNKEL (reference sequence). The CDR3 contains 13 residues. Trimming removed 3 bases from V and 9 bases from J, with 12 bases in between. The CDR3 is CASSHARGSEQFF. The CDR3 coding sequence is TGTGCCAGCAGCCATGCTAGGGGGAGTGAGCAGTTCTTC.

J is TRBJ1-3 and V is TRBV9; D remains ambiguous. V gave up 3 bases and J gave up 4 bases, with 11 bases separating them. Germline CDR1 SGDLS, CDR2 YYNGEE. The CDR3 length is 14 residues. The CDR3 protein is CASSGQGEGNTIYF. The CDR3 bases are TGTGCCAGCAGCGGGCAAGGAGAGGGAAACACCATATATTTT.

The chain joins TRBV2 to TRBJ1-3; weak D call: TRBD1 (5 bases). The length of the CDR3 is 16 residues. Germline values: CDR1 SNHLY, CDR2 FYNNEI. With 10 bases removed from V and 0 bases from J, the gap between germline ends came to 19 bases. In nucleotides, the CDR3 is TGTGCCACCAGACCCAGGGCCCGCTCCTCTGGAAACACCATATATTTT. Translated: CATRPRARSSGNTIYF.

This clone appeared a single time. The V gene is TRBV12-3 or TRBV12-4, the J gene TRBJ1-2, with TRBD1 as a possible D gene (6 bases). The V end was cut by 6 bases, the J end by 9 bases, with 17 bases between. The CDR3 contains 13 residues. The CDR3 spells CASRVGGGRRYTF. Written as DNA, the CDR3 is TGTGCCAGCAGGGTAGGGGGAGGGAGACGCTACACCTTC.

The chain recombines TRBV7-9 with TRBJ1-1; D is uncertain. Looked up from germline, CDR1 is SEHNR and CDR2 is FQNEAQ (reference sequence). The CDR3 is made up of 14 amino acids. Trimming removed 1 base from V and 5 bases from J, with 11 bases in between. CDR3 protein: CASSLEVDSTEAFF. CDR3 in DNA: TGTGCCAGCAGCTTAGAGGTCGACTCAACTGAAGCTTTCTTT.